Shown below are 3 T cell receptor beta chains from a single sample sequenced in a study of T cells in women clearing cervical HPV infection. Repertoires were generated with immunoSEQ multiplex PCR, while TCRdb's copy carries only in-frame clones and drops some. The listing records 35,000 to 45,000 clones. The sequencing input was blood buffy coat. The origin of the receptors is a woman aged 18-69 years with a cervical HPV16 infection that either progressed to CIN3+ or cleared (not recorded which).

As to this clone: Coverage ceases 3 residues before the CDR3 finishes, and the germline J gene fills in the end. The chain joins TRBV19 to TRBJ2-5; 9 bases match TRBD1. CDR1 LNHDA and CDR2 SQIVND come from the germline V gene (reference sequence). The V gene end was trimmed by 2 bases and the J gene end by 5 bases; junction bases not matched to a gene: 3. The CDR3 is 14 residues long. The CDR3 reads CASSITGGKETQYF. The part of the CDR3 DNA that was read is TGTGCCAGTAGTATAACAGGGGGCAAGGAGACC.

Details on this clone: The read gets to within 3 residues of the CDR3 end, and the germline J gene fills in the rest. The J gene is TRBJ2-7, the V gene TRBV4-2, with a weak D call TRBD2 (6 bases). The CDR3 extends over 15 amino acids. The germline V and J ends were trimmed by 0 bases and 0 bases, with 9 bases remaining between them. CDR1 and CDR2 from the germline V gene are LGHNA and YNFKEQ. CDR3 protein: CASSQDSGNSYEQYF. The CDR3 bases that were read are TGTGCCAGCAGCCAAGATAGCGGTAACTCCTACGAG.

The CDR3 sequence is CSARVAGGSTDTQYF. The covered CDR3 bases are TGCAGTGCTAGAGTAGCGGGAGGATCCACAGATACG. The rearrangement uses TRBV20-1 and TRBJ2-3; 10 bases are shared with TRBD2. The missing CDR3 end, 3 residues past where the read stops, is filled in from the germline J gene. The V gene's germline CDR1 is DFQATT and CDR2 SNEGSKA (reference sequence). The CDR3 consists of 15 residues. V shed 1 base, J shed 2 bases, and the junction held 3 bases outside the gene matches.